The 15 T cell receptor beta chains reported below all come from one sample, sequenced in a study of cytomegalovirus exposure and HLA in healthy donors. PCR was performed using 60 Vbeta and 13 Jbeta primers. Profiled with immunoSEQ multiplex PCR; TCRdb holds only in-frame clones, not every one. This sample has under 200,000 clones; over 75% occur once, and the top ten carry approximately 8.5%. Sequenced sample: PBMCs. The receptor source for this set is a man aged 18-30 years in good health and CMV-seropositive.

The J gene is TRBJ1-6, the V gene TRBV12-5; no definite D call. Germline-derived CDR1 and CDR2 are LGHNT and FRNRAP. Trimming removed 3 bases from V and 4 bases from J, with 7 bases in between. This CDR3 comprises 14 residues. CDR3 nucleotides: TGTGCTAGTGGTTTAGGCGGATATAATTCACCCCTCCACTTT. Residues: CASGLGGYNSPLHF.

The rearrangement joins TRBV7-9 to TRBJ2-5; tentatively, D is TRBD1 (6 bases). Trimming took 2 bases from V and 0 from J, leaving 16 bases between them. Germline V gives CDR1 SEHNR, CDR2 FQNEAQ (reference sequence). The CDR3 consists of 17 residues. The CDR3 coding sequence is TGTGCCAGCAGCTTATCTGCTTCCGGGACACACCAAGAGACCCAGTACTTC. Protein sequence: CASSLSASGTHQETQYF. The full variable domain, rest sourced from reference TRBV7-9 and TRBJ2-5, is DTGVSQNPRHKITKRGQNVTFRCDPISEHNRLYWYRQTLGQGPEFLTYFQNEAQLEKSRLLSDRFSAERPKGSFSTLEIQRTEQGDSAMYLCASSLSASGTHQETQYFGPGTRLLVL.

The chain combines TRBV30 with TRBJ1-5, with 8 bases matching TRBD1. Trimming removed 2 bases from V and 0 bases from J; junction bases left unmatched: 3. The length of the CDR3 is 15 residues. Germline V lookup: CDR1 GTSNPN, CDR2 SVGIG (reference sequence). The CDR3 DNA reads TGTGCCTGGAGTCAGACAGGGGATAGCAATCAGCCCCAGCATTTT. Protein sequence: CAWSQTGDSNQPQHF.

The chain recombines TRBV14 with TRBJ2-7; the match to TRBD2 covers 10 bases. The length of the CDR3 is 14 residues. Germline CDR1 reads SGHDN; CDR2 reads FVKESK. V gave up 3 bases and J gave up 3 bases; unmatched junction bases: 2. CDR3 coding DNA: TGTGCCAGCAGCCAGACTAGCGGGTTCTACGAGCAGTACTTC. Residues: CASSQTSGFYEQYF.

This clone was observed a single time. The chain uses TRBV27 and TRBJ2-1; 8 positions agree with TRBD1. The V and J ends lost 4 bases and 9 bases, in that order; junction bases with no gene match: 2. Germline-derived CDR1 and CDR2 are MNHEY and SMNVEV (reference sequence). The CDR3 sequence is 12 residues long. The CDR3 spells CASSSQGGEQFF. The CDR3 region has the DNA TGTGCCAGCAGTTCACAGGGGGGTGAGCAGTTCTTC.

The chain joins TRBV7-9 to TRBJ2-1; weak D call: TRBD2 (6 bases). Trimming cost V 11 bases and J 2 bases, with 22 bases left between them. The CDR3 extends over 16 amino acids. The germline V gene encodes CDR1 SEHNR and CDR2 FQNEAQ (reference sequence). The CDR3 loop reads CAGTSLRGIPYNEQFF. The DNA of the CDR3 is TGTGCCGGCACCTCCCTCCGGGGGATCCCCTACAATGAGCAGTTCTTC. Full variable domain (outside the CDR3, taken from reference TRBV7-9 and TRBJ2-1): DTGVSQNPRHKITKRGQNVTFRCDPISEHNRLYWYRQTLGQGPEFLTYFQNEAQLEKSRLLSDRFSAERPKGSFSTLEIQRTEQGDSAMYLCAGTSLRGIPYNEQFFGPGTRLTVL.

This clone has just a few counts. This chain joins TRBV6-5 and TRBJ1-1, with D unclear. CDR3 size: 13 residues. The germline V gene has CDR1 MNHEY and CDR2 SVGAGI. The V and J ends lost 6 bases and 1 base respectively, with 9 bases between them. CDR3 bases: TGTGCCAGCAGCCGAACAAGGAACACTGAAGCTTTCTTT. Protein product: CASSRTRNTEAFF.

This chain uses TRBV27 with TRBJ2-7, with TRBD1 identical over 8 bases. Trimming removed 5 bases from V and 1 base from J; junction bases left unmatched: 7. Germline lookup yields CDR1 MNHEY and CDR2 SMNVEV (reference sequence). The CDR3 has 15 residues. The CDR3 DNA reads TGTGCCAGCAGTCCAACGGGACAGGAGTCCTACGAGCAGTACTTC. This translates into CASSPTGQESYEQYF.

The V call is TRBV7-2, the J call TRBJ2-7, with TRBD1 matching over 7 bases. This CDR3 has 13 residues. Looked up from germline, CDR1 is SGHTA and CDR2 is FQGNSA. The V and J ends lost 4 bases and 3 bases, in that order; junction bases with no gene match: 3. This CDR3 reads CASSSTGIYEQYF. Written as DNA, the CDR3 is TGTGCCAGCAGCTCGACAGGGATCTACGAGCAGTACTTC.

The chain carries TRBV10-1 and TRBJ2-2; 10 bases map to TRBD1. Germline V CDR1 and CDR2: WNHNN, SYGVQD (reference sequence). With 3 bases clipped from V and 3 bases from J, the junction kept 1 base outside the gene matches. This CDR3 has 15 residues. The CDR3 DNA is TGCGCCAGCAGTGACGGGACAGGGGACACCGGGGAGCTGTTTTTT. Amino acids: CASSDGTGDTGELFF.

This clone was seen only once. The rearrangement links TRBV7-9 to TRBJ2-5, with D maybe TRBD2 (6 bases). Trimming removed 2 bases from V and 7 bases from J, with 11 bases in between. The CDR3 extends over 13 amino acids. CDR1 is SEHNR, CDR2 FQNEAQ, per germline (reference sequence). CDR3 residues: CASSLLSGGTQYF. DNA of the CDR3: TGTGCCAGCAGCTTATTGTCCGGGGGGACCCAGTACTTC.

This chain joins TRBV5-1 and TRBJ2-7; TRBD2 matches at 9 bases. The CDR3 has 16 amino acids. J was trimmed by 2 bases and V by 2 bases; bases with no gene match: 8. In germline, CDR1 is SGHRS, CDR2 YFSETQ. CDR3 sequence reads: CASSFGMGGGAYEQYF. CDR3 sequence (DNA): TGCGCCAGCAGCTTTGGGATGGGCGGGGGGGCCTACGAGCAGTACTTC.

This clone was detected a few times. The chain links TRBV6-5 to TRBJ2-7; D ambiguous. This CDR3 is built from 13 residues. CDR1 and CDR2 (germline): MNHEY, SVGAGI. Deletions cut 5 bases from V and 2 bases from J, with 10 bases between. CDR3 in amino acids: CASSVDFTYEQYF. CDR3 sequence (DNA): TGTGCCAGCAGTGTCGACTTTACCTACGAGCAGTACTTC.

The genes are TRBV5-4 and TRBJ2-1; 14 nucleotides align to TRBD2. Germline V gene sequence: CDR1 SGHNT, CDR2 YYREEE (reference sequence). CDR3 size: 15 residues. Trimming at V came to 4 bases and at J to 7 bases, leaving 4 bases not matched to a gene. Written as DNA, the CDR3 is TGTGCCAGCAGCAGCGGGACTAGCGGGGGAAATGAGCAGTTCTTC. Protein product: CASSSGTSGGNEQFF.

The chain links TRBV7-2 to TRBJ2-5; D might be TRBD2 (5 bases). Germline-derived CDR1 and CDR2 are SGHTA and FQGNSA. The CDR3 runs to 14 residues. V was pared by 2 bases and J by 3 bases, with 10 bases between. The CDR3 here is CASSLSWTEETQYF. As DNA, the CDR3 is TGTGCCAGCAGCTTATCGTGGACTGAAGAGACCCAGTACTTC.